The 2 T cell receptor beta chains in this list originate from one sample, sequenced in a study of blood T cell repertoires in COVID-19. Repertoires were generated with immunoSEQ multiplex PCR, while TCRdb's copy carries only in-frame clones and drops some. The sample has about 33,000 clones; around nine tenths are singletons. The specimen sequenced was peripheral blood. The receptors were sampled from a human donor in a cohort sampled during active COVID-19.

This chain uses TRBV6-5 with TRBJ2-1, with 8 bases fitting TRBD1. Germline V lookup: CDR1 MNHEY, CDR2 SVGAGI. The CDR3 spans 13 residues. After removal of 11 bases from V and 7 bases from J, the junction contained 10 bases not matched to a gene. This CDR3 reads CAATRTGWNEQFF. The CDR3, as DNA: TGTGCCGCCACCCGGACAGGGTGGAATGAGCAGTTCTTC.

The chain links TRBV30 to TRBJ1-1; 8 bases align to TRBD1. Germline trimming cut 0 bases from V and 4 bases from J; bases unmatched to any gene: 4. The length of the CDR3 is 14 residues. Germline V gene sequence: CDR1 GTSNPN, CDR2 SVGIG (reference sequence). The CDR3 DNA is TGTGCCTGGAGTGTAGGACAGGGTGGCACTGAAGCTTTCTTT. Amino acid sequence: CAWSVGQGGTEAFF.